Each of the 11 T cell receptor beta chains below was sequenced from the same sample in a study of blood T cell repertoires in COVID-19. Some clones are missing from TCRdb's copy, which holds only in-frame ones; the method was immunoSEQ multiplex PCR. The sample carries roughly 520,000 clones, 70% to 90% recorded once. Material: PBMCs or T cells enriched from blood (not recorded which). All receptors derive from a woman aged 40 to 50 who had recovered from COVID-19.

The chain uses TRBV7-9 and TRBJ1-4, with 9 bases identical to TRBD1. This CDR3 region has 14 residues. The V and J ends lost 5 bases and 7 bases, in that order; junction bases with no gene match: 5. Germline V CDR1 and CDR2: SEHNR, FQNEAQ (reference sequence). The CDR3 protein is CASSAGTGIEKLFF. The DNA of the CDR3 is TGTGCCAGCAGCGCCGGGACAGGGATTGAAAAACTGTTTTTT.

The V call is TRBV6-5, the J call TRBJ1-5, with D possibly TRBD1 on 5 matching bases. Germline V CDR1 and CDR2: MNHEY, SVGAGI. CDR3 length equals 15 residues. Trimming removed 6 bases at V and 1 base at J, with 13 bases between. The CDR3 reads CASRVDRTSNQPQHF. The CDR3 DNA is TGTGCCAGCAGAGTCGACCGGACAAGCAATCAGCCCCAGCATTTT.

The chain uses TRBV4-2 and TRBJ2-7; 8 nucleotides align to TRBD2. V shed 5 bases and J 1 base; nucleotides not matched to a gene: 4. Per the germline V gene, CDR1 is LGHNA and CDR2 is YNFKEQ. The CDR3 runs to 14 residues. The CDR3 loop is CASSWLAGSYEQYF. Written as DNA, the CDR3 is TGTGCCAGCAGCTGGCTAGCGGGTTCCTACGAGCAGTACTTC.

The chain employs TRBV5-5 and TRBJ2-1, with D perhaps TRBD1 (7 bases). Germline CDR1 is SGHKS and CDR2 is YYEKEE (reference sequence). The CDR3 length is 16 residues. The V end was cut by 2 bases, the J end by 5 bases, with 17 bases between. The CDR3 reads CASSLPRTGGDNEQFF. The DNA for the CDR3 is TGTGCCAGCAGCTTACCTCGGACAGGAGGGGACAATGAGCAGTTCTTC.

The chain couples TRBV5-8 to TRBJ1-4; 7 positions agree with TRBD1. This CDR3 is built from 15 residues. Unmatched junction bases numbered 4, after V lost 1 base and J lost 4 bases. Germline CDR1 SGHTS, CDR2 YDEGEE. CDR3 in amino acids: CASSLRQGFNEKLFF. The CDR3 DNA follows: TGTGCCAGCAGCTTGAGACAGGGCTTTAATGAAAAACTGTTTTTT.

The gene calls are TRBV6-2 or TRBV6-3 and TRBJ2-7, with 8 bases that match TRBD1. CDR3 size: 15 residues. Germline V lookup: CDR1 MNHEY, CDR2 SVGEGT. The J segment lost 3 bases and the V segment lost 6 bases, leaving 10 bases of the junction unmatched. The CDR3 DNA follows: TGTGCCAGCAGCCCGACTGGGACAGGAGTCTACGAGCAGTACTTC. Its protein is CASSPTGTGVYEQYF.

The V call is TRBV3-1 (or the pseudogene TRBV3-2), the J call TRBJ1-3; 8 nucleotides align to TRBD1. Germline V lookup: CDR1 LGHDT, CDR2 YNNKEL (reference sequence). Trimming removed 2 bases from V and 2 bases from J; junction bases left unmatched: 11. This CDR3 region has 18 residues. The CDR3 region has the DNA TGTGCCAGCAGCCAAAGAGGACAGGGCTTCATCGCTGGAAACACCATATATTTT. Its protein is CASSQRGQGFIAGNTIYF.

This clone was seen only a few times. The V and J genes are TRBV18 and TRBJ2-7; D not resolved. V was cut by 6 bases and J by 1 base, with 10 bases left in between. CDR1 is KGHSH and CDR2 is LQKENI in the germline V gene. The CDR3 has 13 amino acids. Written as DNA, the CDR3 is TGTGCCAGCTCTTCCGGAGATTCCTACGAGCAGTACTTC. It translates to CASSSGDSYEQYF.

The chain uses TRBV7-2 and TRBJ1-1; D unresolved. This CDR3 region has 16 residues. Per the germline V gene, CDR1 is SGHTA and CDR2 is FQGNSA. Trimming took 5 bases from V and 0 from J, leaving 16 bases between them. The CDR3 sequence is CASSLDSGLLNTEAFF. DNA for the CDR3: TGTGCCAGCAGCCTCGATTCCGGACTCCTGAACACTGAAGCTTTCTTT.

This chain's CDR3 is CASSVVGGRGYNEQFF. CDR3 coding DNA: TGTGCCAGCAGCGTAGTTGGGGGGAGGGGTTACAATGAGCAGTTCTTC. The chain employs TRBV9 and TRBJ2-1, with TRBD2 identical over 7 bases. After removal of 0 bases from V and 4 bases from J, the junction contained 7 bases not matched to a gene. The germline gives CDR1 SGDLS, CDR2 YYNGEE. The CDR3 contains 16 residues.

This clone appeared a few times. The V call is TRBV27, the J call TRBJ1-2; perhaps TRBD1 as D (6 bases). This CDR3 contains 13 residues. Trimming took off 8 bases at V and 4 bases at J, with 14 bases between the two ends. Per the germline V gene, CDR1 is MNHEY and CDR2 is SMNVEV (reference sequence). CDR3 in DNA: TGTGCCAGCCGGACAGAGACCACCTATGGCTACACCTTC. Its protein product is CASRTETTYGYTF.